A single sample is the source of the 29 T cell receptor beta chains below, sequenced in a study of T cell responses to AZD1222 COVID-19 vaccine. Produced via immunoSEQ multiplex PCR; TCRdb's table is partial and in-frame only. The sample contains under 150,000 clones, approximately 92% of which appear only once. The starting material was peripheral blood, obtained 28 days after the second AZD1222 dose. These receptors came from an adult who received the AZD1222 COVID-19 vaccine.

The V call is TRBV7-9, the J call TRBJ1-2; no clear D. The ends were cut back, 7 bases at V and 8 bases at J, with 14 bases in the middle. Germline V gives CDR1 SEHNR, CDR2 FQNEAQ (reference sequence). The CDR3 has 12 residues. CDR3 in DNA: TGTGCCAGCAACTACGGGAGTGGGGGCTACACCTTC. The encoded protein is CASNYGSGGYTF.

This chain connects TRBV15 to TRBJ2-5; D gene uncertain. CDR3 length: 15 residues. Trimming stripped 0 bases from V and 1 base from J, with 9 bases between. Germline-derived CDR1 and CDR2 are LNHNV and YYDKDF (reference sequence). The CDR3 protein is CATSRDRTFQETQYF. The CDR3 DNA sequence: TGTGCCACCAGCAGAGATAGGACGTTCCAAGAGACCCAGTACTTC. The full variable domain, its missing parts supplied by reference TRBV15 and TRBJ2-5, is DAMVIQNPRYQVTQFGKPVTLSCSQTLNHNVMYWYQQKSSQAPKLLFHYYDKDFNNEADTPDNFQSRRPNTSFCFLDIRSPGLGDTAMYLCATSRDRTFQETQYFGPGTRLLVL.

This chain's CDR3 is CASSRSVNSNQPQHF. DNA of the CDR3: TGTGCCAGCAGCCGCTCGGTGAATAGCAATCAGCCCCAGCATTTT. The V and J genes are TRBV27 and TRBJ1-5; D is uncertain. Germline values: CDR1 MNHEY, CDR2 SMNVEV (reference sequence). The CDR3 loop spans 15 amino acids. V lost 6 bases and J lost 0, with 12 bases in between.

The chain links TRBV10-1 to TRBJ2-2; possibly TRBD1 or TRBD2 for D (5 bases each). The V end was cut by 8 bases, the J end by 4 bases, with 17 bases between. Per the germline V gene, CDR1 is WNHNN and CDR2 is SYGVQD (reference sequence). This CDR3 contains 15 residues. The CDR3 DNA is TGCGCCAGCTCCCAAGGGACCGTGTCCACCGGGGAGCTGTTTTTT. Translating it yields CASSQGTVSTGELFF.

This chain links TRBV27 with TRBJ1-5; 8 nucleotides align to TRBD1. The J segment lost 5 bases and the V segment lost 8 bases, leaving 11 bases of the junction unmatched. In germline, CDR1 is MNHEY, CDR2 SMNVEV (reference sequence). There are 15 residues in the CDR3. Here the CDR3 reads CASRTGINDDQPQHF. CDR3 DNA: TGTGCCAGCCGGACAGGGATCAATGATGATCAGCCCCAGCATTTT.

V and J are TRBV4-1 and TRBJ2-4; 9 nucleotides agree with TRBD1. Trimming removed 0 bases from V and 0 bases from J; junction bases left unmatched: 12. Germline CDR1 reads MGHRA; CDR2 reads YSYEKL. The CDR3 has 20 amino acids. The CDR3 region is CASSQDFLTGGNLAKNIQYF. CDR3 coding DNA: TGCGCCAGCAGCCAAGACTTTCTGACAGGGGGGAATCTAGCCAAAAACATTCAGTACTTC.

This chain uses TRBV12-1 with TRBJ2-3; the table's D call, TRBD2, was not checked against the DNA. TRBV12-1 is a known pseudogene. The CDR3 spans 15 residues. Written as DNA, the CDR3 is TGTGCCAGCAGCTGGGGGACTAGCGGAATAGATACGCAGTATTTT. It yields the protein CASSWGTSGIDTQYF.

V gene TRBV7-9 combines with J gene TRBJ1-1; 8 bases map to TRBD1. Germline lookup yields CDR1 SEHNR and CDR2 FQNEAQ (reference sequence). The CDR3 sequence is 14 residues long. The junction had 4 bases not matched to a gene; V was cut back by 6 bases and J by 1 base. CDR3: CASRRQGPNTEAFF. CDR3 nucleotide sequence: TGTGCCAGCAGGCGACAGGGGCCGAACACTGAAGCTTTCTTT. Full variable domain (remainder filled in from reference TRBV7-9 and TRBJ1-1): DTGVSQNPRHKITKRGQNVTFRCDPISEHNRLYWYRQTLGQGPEFLTYFQNEAQLEKSRLLSDRFSAERPKGSFSTLEIQRTEQGDSAMYLCASRRQGPNTEAFFGQGTRLTVV.

This chain uses TRBV2 with TRBJ1-1; 9 bases line up with TRBD1. CDR3 length: 15 residues. V lost 4 bases to trimming and J lost 3 bases; unmatched junction nucleotides: 6. Germline V lookup: CDR1 SNHLY, CDR2 FYNNEI. CDR3 amino acids: CASSVTGGAYTEAFF. Here the CDR3 DNA reads TGTGCCAGCAGTGTCACAGGGGGCGCATACACTGAAGCTTTCTTT. The full variable domain, completed using reference TRBV2 and TRBJ1-1, is EPEVTQTPSHQVTQMGQEVILRCVPISNHLYFYWYRQILGQKVEFLVSFYNNEISEKSEIFDDQFSVERPDGSNFTLKIRSTKLEDSAMYFCASSVTGGAYTEAFFGQGTRLTVV.

This clone was counted between two and nine times. The chain links TRBV11-2 to TRBJ1-6; perhaps TRBD1 as D (5 bases). The CDR3 extends over 15 amino acids. Trimming cost V 1 base and J 4 bases, with 8 bases left between them. CDR1 and CDR2 (germline): SGHAT, FQNNGV. The CDR3: CASSLVRGYNSPLHF. CDR3 sequence (DNA): TGTGCCAGCAGCTTAGTCCGGGGGTATAATTCACCCCTCCACTTT.

The rearrangement links TRBV18 to TRBJ1-5; tentatively, D is TRBD1 (6 bases). V lost 6 bases, J lost 3 bases, and 12 bases lay in between. The CDR3 extends over 14 amino acids. Per germline, CDR1 KGHSH and CDR2 LQKENI. CDR3 DNA: TGTGCCAGCTCCCCTGGGGGCAACAATCAGCCCCAGCATTTT. Protein: CASSPGGNNQPQHF. Full variable domain (remainder filled in from reference TRBV18 and TRBJ1-5): NAGVMQNPRHLVRRRGQEARLRCSPMKGHSHVYWYRQLPEEGLKFMVYLQKENIIDESGMPKERFSAEFPKEGPSILRIQQVVRGDSAAYFCASSPGGNNQPQHFGDGTRLSIL.

This chain joins TRBV5-6 and TRBJ1-5; D may be TRBD1 (5 bases). The CDR3 sequence is 17 residues long. Trimming removed 4 bases at V and 0 bases at J, with 17 bases between. CDR1 and CDR2 from the germline V gene are SGHDT and YYEEEE. The CDR3 here is CASSQTMGRISNQPQHF. The CDR3 DNA is TGTGCCAGCAGCCAAACGATGGGGCGAATTAGCAATCAGCCCCAGCATTTT.

This sequence joins TRBV30 and TRBJ1-1, with D unresolved. CDR3 size: 13 residues. Germline V lookup: CDR1 GTSNPN, CDR2 SVGIG (reference sequence). The V end was cut by 6 bases, the J end by 5 bases, with 16 bases between. Here the CDR3 DNA reads TGTGCCTGTGATAGACTCGAGTGGACTGAAGCTTTCTTT. Amino acids: CACDRLEWTEAFF.

This clone was seen a handful of times. The V gene is TRBV6-5, the J gene TRBJ1-2; D might be TRBD1 (6 bases). The CDR3 runs 13 residues. Germline V gives CDR1 MNHEY, CDR2 SVGAGI. With 7 bases removed from V and 4 bases from J, the gap between germline ends came to 13 bases. As DNA, the CDR3 is TGTGCCAGCACCAGGGGACATCCCTATGGCTACACCTTC. Its translation is CASTRGHPYGYTF.

Comment on this clone: One end of the junction varies from germline; a read error may be responsible. J is TRBJ1-2 and V is TRBV11-2, with D maybe TRBD1 (5 bases). This CDR3 contains 15 residues. Germline lookup yields CDR1 SGHAT and CDR2 FQNNGV. The CDR3 nucleotides read TGTGCCAGCAGTTTAGGACTCGACAGCCTCTATGGCTACACCTTC. Translated: CASSLGLDSLYGYTF.

The gene calls are TRBV7-9 and TRBJ1-1; D unclear. Between the trimmed V and J ends, which lost 1 base and 3 bases, there was a span of 12 bases. CDR3 length: 15 residues. The germline V gene encodes CDR1 SEHNR and CDR2 FQNEAQ (reference sequence). CDR3 loop: CASSLEKGEDTEAFF. The CDR3 DNA follows: TGTGCCAGCAGCTTAGAAAAGGGTGAAGACACTGAAGCTTTCTTT.

This sequence joins TRBV23-1 and TRBJ1-5; the match to TRBD1 covers 7 bases. TRBV23-1 is classed as an ORF, of uncertain function. The J segment lost 2 bases and the V segment lost 0 bases, leaving 7 bases of the junction unmatched. The CDR3 is made up of 17 amino acids. In DNA form, the CDR3 reads TGCGCCAGCAGTCAATCATACTTCACAGGGGGCAATCAGCCCCAGCATTTT. Translating gives CASSQSYFTGGNQPQHF.

The chain combines TRBV5-4 with TRBJ1-1; possible D gene TRBD1, 5 bases. V shed 7 bases and J shed 4 bases, with 17 bases lying between them. This CDR3 contains 14 residues. Looked up from germline, CDR1 is SGHNT and CDR2 is YYREEE (reference sequence). In DNA, the CDR3 is TGTGCCAGCTTGGTCTTCGGGGGAGGCACTGAAGCTTTCTTT. Amino acids: CASLVFGGGTEAFF. Supplemented by reference TRBV5-4 and TRBJ1-1, the full variable domain reads ETGVTQSPTHLIKTRGQQVTLRCSSQSGHNTVSWYQQALGQGPQFIFQYYREEENGRGNFPPRFSGLQFPNYSSELNVNALELDDSALYLCASLVFGGGTEAFFGQGTRLTVV.

This chain connects TRBV11-3 to TRBJ1-1; 7 bases agree with TRBD1. Trimming took 5 bases from V and 4 from J; bases not matched to a gene: 4. The CDR3 has 13 residues. Germline CDR1 is SGHNT and CDR2 is YENEEA. This chain's CDR3 is CASSPTGPTEAFF. The CDR3 nucleotides are TGTGCCAGCAGCCCGACAGGGCCCACTGAAGCTTTCTTT.

CDR3 sequence reads: CASSGLAGVGETQYF. The CDR3 region has the DNA TGTGCCAGCAGTGGACTAGCGGGGGTAGGCGAGACCCAGTACTTC. The chain carries TRBV2 and TRBJ2-5, with 12 bases aligning to TRBD2. The CDR3 covers 15 residues. In germline, CDR1 is SNHLY, CDR2 FYNNEI. V was pared by 4 bases and J by 5 bases, with 5 bases of the junction left unmatched.

V is TRBV2 and J is TRBJ1-1; 8 nucleotides match TRBD1. V shed 8 bases, J shed 1 base, and the junction held 3 bases outside the gene matches. Germline lookup yields CDR1 SNHLY and CDR2 FYNNEI. CDR3 size: 13 residues. CDR3 sequence reads: CASGGTGNTEAFF. Written as DNA, the CDR3 is TGTGCCAGCGGCGGGACAGGGAACACTGAAGCTTTCTTT.

This clone was seen once. V is TRBV6-5 and J is TRBJ1-3; TRBD1 is a possible D gene (5 bases). The CDR3 is made up of 14 amino acids. Germline CDR1 reads MNHEY; CDR2 reads SVGAGI. Trimming stripped 7 bases from V and 1 base from J, with 11 bases between. CDR3 DNA: TGTGCCAGCATCGGAGGGGTGTCTGGAAACACCATATATTTT. Translated, it gives CASIGGVSGNTIYF.

V gene TRBV3-1 (or the pseudogene TRBV3-2) combines with J gene TRBJ2-6; D is uncertain. This CDR3 contains 16 residues. Germline assignment: CDR1 LGHDT and CDR2 YNNKEL (reference sequence). V lost 1 base and J 2 bases, leaving 9 bases between the germline ends. DNA of the CDR3: TGTGCCAGCAGCCAAGGATTTTTTGCTGGGGCCAACGTCCTGACTTTC. Protein product: CASSQGFFAGANVLTF.

This sequence joins TRBV12-1 and TRBJ2-5; the DNA was not compared with TRBD1, the D call given in the table. TRBV12-1 is termed a pseudogene. The length of the CDR3 is 17 residues. Written as DNA, the CDR3 is TGTGCCAGCAGCGCCAACTGCCGGGGGACAGAACAAGAGACCCAGTACTTC. Translated: CASSANCRGTEQETQYF.

This clone appeared a single time. CDR3 sequence reads: CASSQERTGSAKLFF. In nucleotides, the CDR3 is TGTGCCAGCAGCCAAGAAAGGACAGGGTCGGCAAAACTGTTTTTT. The genes are TRBV3-1 (or the pseudogene TRBV3-2) and TRBJ1-4; 8 bases align to TRBD1. The CDR3 spans 15 residues. In germline, CDR1 is LGHDT, CDR2 YNNKEL (reference sequence). The ends lost 0 bases at V and 10 bases at J; junction bases unmatched: 7.

The chain combines TRBV19 with TRBJ1-2, with D unclear. This CDR3 is built from 16 residues. Germline-derived CDR1 and CDR2 are LNHDA and SQIVND (reference sequence). V dropped 6 bases and J dropped 8 bases, with 25 bases sitting between them. The CDR3 DNA reads TGTGCCAGTAGAAGCGACTCTAGAAGAATACTATGGGGCTACACCTTC. Translated, it gives CASRSDSRRILWGYTF. The whole variable domain, filled in from reference TRBV19 and TRBJ1-2, reads DGGITQSPKYLFRKEGQNVTLSCEQNLNHDAMYWYRQDPGQGLRLIYYSQIVNDFQKGDIAEGYSVSREKKESFPLTVTSAQKNPTAFYLCASRSDSRRILWGYTFGSGTRLTVV.

The chain combines TRBV19 with TRBJ2-1, with D unresolved. This CDR3 has 11 amino acids. The ends were cut back, 1 base at V and 9 bases at J, with 4 bases in the middle. CDR1 is LNHDA, CDR2 SQIVND, per germline (reference sequence). The CDR3 DNA reads as TGTGCCAGTAGTATAGGGACTGAGCAGTTCTTC. Translation gives CASSIGTEQFF.

The chain links TRBV5-1 to TRBJ2-2; perhaps TRBD1 as D (6 bases). V gave up 4 bases and J gave up 7 bases, with 17 bases separating them. The CDR3 runs 15 residues. Germline values: CDR1 SGHRS, CDR2 YFSETQ. The CDR3: CASSARGGESGELFF. CDR3 bases: TGCGCCAGCAGCGCCCGAGGGGGAGAGAGCGGGGAGCTGTTTTTT.

About this clone itself: Within the sample, other DNA sequences also encode this same CDR3. The V and J genes are TRBV9 and TRBJ2-3; 7 nucleotides line up with TRBD2. This CDR3 comprises 15 residues. Germline values: CDR1 SGDLS, CDR2 YYNGEE. With V trimmed by 0 bases and J by 3 bases, 4 bases remained unmatched. DNA of the CDR3: TGTGCCAGCAGCGTAGCGGGAGGCAGAACAGATACGCAGTATTTT. Its protein is CASSVAGGRTDTQYF.